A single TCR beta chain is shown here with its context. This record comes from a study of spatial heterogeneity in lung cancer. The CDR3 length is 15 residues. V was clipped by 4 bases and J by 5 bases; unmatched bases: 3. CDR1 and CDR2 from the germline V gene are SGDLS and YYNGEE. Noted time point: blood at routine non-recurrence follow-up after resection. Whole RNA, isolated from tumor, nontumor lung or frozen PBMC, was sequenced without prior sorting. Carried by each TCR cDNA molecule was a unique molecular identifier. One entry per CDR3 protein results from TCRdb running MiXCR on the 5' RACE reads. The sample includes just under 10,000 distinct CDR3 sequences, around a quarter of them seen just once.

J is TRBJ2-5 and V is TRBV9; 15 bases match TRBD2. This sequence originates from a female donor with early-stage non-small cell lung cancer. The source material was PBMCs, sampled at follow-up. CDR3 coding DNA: TGTGCCAGCAGCATGGGACTAGCGGGGGGCGAGACCCAGTACTTC. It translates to CASSMGLAGGETQYF.